One sample yielded the 17 T cell receptor beta chains listed below, sequenced in a study of immune reconstitution after stem cell transplant in scleroderma. One entry per CDR3 protein, called by TCRdb with MiXCR from the RT-PCR reads. The sample has 3,000 to 4,500 distinct CDR3 sequences, approximately 5.3% seen once. The sample was taken before or after autologous hematopoietic stem cell transplantation (not recorded which). Source of these receptors: a female donor with systemic sclerosis.

This clonotype ranks as medium-sized (0.01 to 0.1%). The chain combines TRBV7-6 with TRBJ2-1; 11 bases match TRBD2. J was trimmed by 3 bases and V by 1 base; bases with no gene match: 2. Per the germline V gene, CDR1 is SGHVS and CDR2 is FNYEAQ. The CDR3 runs 16 residues. CDR3 coding DNA: TGTGCCAGCAGCTTAGTAACTAGCGGGAGCTACAATGAGCAGTTCTTC. Translating it yields CASSLVTSGSYNEQFF. Together with reference TRBV7-6 and TRBJ2-1, the CDR3 gives the full variable domain: GAGVSQSPRYKVTKRGQDVALRCDPISGHVSLYWYRQALGQGPEFLTYFNYEAQQDKSGLPNDRFSAERPEGSISTLTIQRTEQRDSAMYRCASSLVTSGSYNEQFFGPGTRLTVL.

By share, this clonotype counts as medium-sized. The chain employs TRBV4-2 and TRBJ2-2; tentative D call: TRBD2 (6 bases). Germline lookup yields CDR1 LGHNA and CDR2 YNFKEQ. V gave up 0 bases and J gave up 0 bases, with 11 bases separating them. There are 17 residues in the CDR3. This CDR3 reads CASSQEEGQTNTGELFF. Here the CDR3 DNA reads TGTGCCAGCAGCCAAGAGGAGGGGCAGACGAACACCGGGGAGCTGTTTTTT.

This clonotype was seen many times. The J gene is TRBJ2-4, the V gene TRBV5-5; the match to TRBD1 covers 7 bases. Germline CDR1 reads SGHKS; CDR2 reads YYEKEE (reference sequence). The CDR3 is made up of 16 amino acids. Losses at the gene ends were 3 bases for V and 0 bases for J; bases not matched to a gene: 6. CDR3 in DNA: TGTGCCAGCAGCTCCGGACAGGCTCTAGCCAAAAACATTCAGTACTTC. Residues: CASSSGQALAKNIQYF.

This clonotype is deemed medium-sized. This chain connects TRBV7-8 to TRBJ1-3, with TRBD1 identical over 7 bases. The J segment lost 0 bases and the V segment lost 5 bases, leaving 10 bases of the junction unmatched. Germline V gives CDR1 SGHVS, CDR2 FQNEAQ. This CDR3 is 17 amino acids long. The CDR3 loop reads CASSPGTATYSGNTIYF. For the CDR3, the DNA is TGTGCCAGCAGCCCTGGGACAGCCACCTACTCTGGAAACACCATATATTTT.

The sample holds many counts of this clonotype. The chain combines TRBV24-1 with TRBJ1-4; maybe TRBD1 (5 bases). From germline, CDR1 is KGHDR and CDR2 SFDVKD. The CDR3 extends over 14 amino acids. Trimming removed 4 bases at V and 7 bases at J, with 12 bases between. DNA of the CDR3: TGTGCCACCAGTGACCCACGCGGGGGTGAAAAACTGTTTTTT. Amino acid sequence: CATSDPRGGEKLFF.

By share, this clonotype ranks as medium-sized. The chain carries TRBV13 and TRBJ1-4, with unresolved D. The V end was cut by 5 bases, the J end by 8 bases, with 15 bases between. This CDR3 contains 14 residues. CDR1 is PRHDT, CDR2 FYEKMQ, per germline (reference sequence). The CDR3 sequence is CASSPPGLGEKLFF. The CDR3 coding sequence is TGTGCCAGCAGCCCGCCCGGGCTCGGGGAAAAACTGTTTTTT. Full variable domain (missing parts from reference TRBV13 and TRBJ1-4): AAGVIQSPRHLIKEKRETATLKCYPIPRHDTVYWYQQGPGQDPQFLISFYEKMQSDKGSIPDRFSAQQFSDYHSELNMSSLELGDSALYFCASSPPGLGEKLFFGSGTQLSVL.

The table lists this clonotype with many counts. This chain links TRBV3-1 with TRBJ2-7, with a possible D match to TRBD2 (5 bases). The CDR3 is made up of 15 amino acids. V dropped 1 base and J dropped 7 bases, with 17 bases sitting between them. Germline V gene lookup returns CDR1 LGHDT and CDR2 YNNKEL (reference sequence). Here the CDR3 DNA reads TGTGCCAGCAGCCAAGGACCCCCTACCACGGGGGAGCAGTACTTC. Its translation is CASSQGPPTTGEQYF.

This clonotype is medium-sized (0.01 to 0.1%). This chain links TRBV2 with TRBJ1-5, with 7 nucleotides matching TRBD1. Trimming at V came to 5 bases and at J to 0 bases, leaving 4 bases not matched to a gene. Germline-derived CDR1 and CDR2 are SNHLY and FYNNEI. This CDR3 is built from 15 residues. CDR3 residues: CASSPQGGSNQPQHF. DNA of the CDR3: TGTGCCAGCAGTCCCCAGGGGGGTAGCAATCAGCCCCAGCATTTT.

The rearrangement links TRBV12-3 or TRBV12-4 to TRBJ1-3; D remains unclear. V lost 4 bases and J lost 3, with 13 bases in between. The CDR3 runs 15 residues. The DNA for the CDR3 is TGTGCCAGCAGTTCTAGTATTATCTTTGGAAACACCATATATTTT. Translating gives CASSSSIIFGNTIYF.

In its sample, this clonotype is medium-sized (0.01 to 0.1%). CDR3 in DNA: TGCAGTGCTAAAAGAGGACAGACCTATGGCTACACCTTC. Amino acid sequence: CSAKRGQTYGYTF. The V and J genes are TRBV20-1 and TRBJ1-2, with a weak D call TRBD1 (6 bases). V dropped 4 bases and J dropped 4 bases, with 13 bases sitting between them. The V gene's germline CDR1 is DFQATT and CDR2 SNEGSKA (reference sequence). The CDR3 is made up of 13 amino acids.

This clonotype is termed medium-sized. J is TRBJ1-2 and V is TRBV3-1; D not resolved. The CDR3 totals 15 residues. Between the trimmed V and J ends, which lost 4 bases and 0 bases, there was a span of 12 bases. CDR1 is LGHDT and CDR2 is YNNKEL in the germline V gene (reference sequence). In DNA form, the CDR3 reads TGTGCCAGCAGCCCCCTGGGTCTAGCTAACTATGGCTACACCTTC. This translates into CASSPLGLANYGYTF.

This clonotype is classed as medium-sized (0.01 to 0.1%). The V and J genes are TRBV5-1 and TRBJ1-2; the D gene is possibly TRBD1 (5 bases). The V gene's germline CDR1 is SGHRS and CDR2 YFSETQ. The CDR3 sequence is 14 residues long. The V and J ends lost 2 bases and 4 bases respectively, with 12 bases between them. The chain's CDR3 is CASSLGDRAYGYTF. CDR3 nucleotides: TGCGCCAGCAGCTTAGGCGACAGAGCCTATGGCTACACCTTC.

By share, this clonotype ranks as medium-sized. This chain joins TRBV4-3 and TRBJ2-1; D not resolved. The germline V gene encodes CDR1 LGHNA and CDR2 YSLEER. V shed 0 bases and J shed 6 bases, with 12 bases lying between them. The CDR3 has 15 residues. The CDR3 reads CASSQERAIVNEQFF. Written as DNA, the CDR3 is TGCGCCAGCAGCCAAGAAAGGGCTATCGTCAATGAGCAGTTCTTC.

This clonotype was found many times. This chain links TRBV20-1 with TRBJ2-1; D perhaps matches TRBD2 (6 bases). The CDR3 runs 12 residues. V was cut by 6 bases and J by 4 bases, with 10 bases left in between. CDR1 is DFQATT and CDR2 is SNEGSKA in the germline V gene (reference sequence). The CDR3 DNA reads as TGCAGTGCGGAGGGACGGTACAATGAGCAGTTCTTC. The encoded protein is CSAEGRYNEQFF.

This clonotype has at least ten counts. The rearrangement links TRBV5-1 to TRBJ2-5; 7 bases match TRBD2. V was clipped by 2 bases and J by 5 bases; unmatched bases: 3. The CDR3 length is 13 residues. Germline CDR1 and CDR2: SGHRS and YFSETQ. Here the CDR3 DNA reads TGCGCCAGCAGCTTCGGCGGGAGTGAGACCCAGTACTTC. This encodes CASSFGGSETQYF.

By frequency in the sample, this clonotype is medium-sized (0.01 to 0.1%). The chain employs TRBV20-1 and TRBJ1-6, with D tentatively TRBD1 (5 bases). This CDR3 spans 15 amino acids. CDR1 and CDR2 from the germline V gene are DFQATT and SNEGSKA (reference sequence). With 0 bases removed from V and 3 bases from J, the gap between germline ends came to 9 bases. CDR3 loop: CSARDRQNYNSPLHF. CDR3 DNA sequence: TGCAGTGCTAGAGATCGACAGAACTATAATTCACCCCTCCACTTT.

This clonotype is medium-sized (0.01 to 0.1%) in the sample. The V gene is TRBV20-1, the J gene TRBJ2-7; 10 bases match TRBD2. The germline CDR1 and CDR2 sequences are DFQATT and SNEGSKA (reference sequence). The CDR3 spans 13 residues. The trim removed 5 bases at V and 2 bases at J, leaving 3 bases unmatched. The chain's CDR3 is CSAYSGRAYEQYF. The CDR3 bases are TGCAGTGCTTACAGCGGGAGGGCCTACGAGCAGTACTTC.